A selection of T cell receptor beta chains follows, all from one sample in a study of cytomegalovirus exposure and HLA in healthy donors. This table comes from immunoSEQ multiplex PCR, and its TCRdb copy is limited to in-frame clones, with some not included. Of fewer than 250,000 clones in the sample, about 89% were seen once. The sample was PBMCs. The source of these receptors is a man aged 25 to 45 in good health and CMV-seronegative. The CDR3 runs from the conserved cysteine through the conserved F or W. Fields, in order: clone size, J gene, D gene, V gene, CDR3 DNA, CDR3 protein. A D gene is named only where the DNA matches it firmly. The size field is filled for only some rows; it gives once, few, many or a size class.

clone_size: -; j_call: TRBJ1-6; d_call: -; v_call: TRBV6-6; cdr3_nt: TGTGCCAGCAGCCCCCCGGGAGGGGGTTCACCCCTCCACTTT; cdr3_aa: CASSPPGGGSPLHF
clone_size: -; j_call: TRBJ1-5; d_call: TRBD1; v_call: TRBV7-2; cdr3_nt: TGTGCCAGCAGTATGGACAGGGCAGGGAATCAGCCCCAGCATTTT; cdr3_aa: CASSMDRAGNQPQHF
clone_size: -; j_call: TRBJ2-5; d_call: TRBD1; v_call: TRBV4-2; cdr3_nt: TGTGCCAGCAGCCAAGTGGGACAGGGTTTCGAGACCCAGTACTTC; cdr3_aa: CASSQVGQGFETQYF
clone_size: -; j_call: TRBJ2-3; d_call: -; v_call: TRBV7-2; cdr3_nt: TGTGCCAGCAGCACCAGGGTAAGGACAGATACGCAGTATTTT; cdr3_aa: CASSTRVRTDTQYF
clone_size: -; j_call: TRBJ1-5; d_call: TRBD1; v_call: TRBV6-1; cdr3_nt: TGTGCCAGCTCCAAGGGGACAGGGGGCGAACAGCCCCAGCATTTT; cdr3_aa: CASSKGTGGEQPQHF
clone_size: -; j_call: TRBJ2-7; d_call: -; v_call: TRBV6-1; cdr3_nt: TGTGCCAGCAGTGAAACTAGCCACTCCTACGAGCAGTACTTC; cdr3_aa: CASSETSHSYEQYF
clone_size: -; j_call: TRBJ2-7; d_call: TRBD2; v_call: TRBV28; cdr3_nt: TGTGCCAGCAGTTTCCCATCACCATCCGGGACTAGCGGTGATATCTACGAGCAGTACTTC; cdr3_aa: CASSFPSPSGTSGDIYEQYF
clone_size: -; j_call: TRBJ1-3; d_call: -; v_call: TRBV5-1; cdr3_nt: TGCGCCAGCAGCCTCGAGGGGGACACCATATATTTT; cdr3_aa: CASSLEGDTIYF
clone_size: -; j_call: TRBJ1-2; d_call: TRBD1; v_call: TRBV15; cdr3_nt: TGTGCCACCTATTCCGGGACAGGGGGCATTGGCTACACCTTC; cdr3_aa: CATYSGTGGIGYTF
clone_size: -; j_call: TRBJ2-7; d_call: -; v_call: TRBV19; cdr3_nt: TGTGCCAGTAGTTCAACCGGGACAACCTACGAGCAGTACTTC; cdr3_aa: CASSSTGTTYEQYF
clone_size: -; j_call: TRBJ1-1; d_call: TRBD1; v_call: TRBV5-4; cdr3_nt: TGTGCCAGCAGCTTGGGGACAGGCCGGACTGAAGCTTTCTTT; cdr3_aa: CASSLGTGRTEAFF
clone_size: -; j_call: TRBJ1-2; d_call: TRBD1; v_call: TRBV19; cdr3_nt: TGTGCCAGTAGTACCCTCCCGGGACAGAGATTTAACTATGGCTACACCTTC; cdr3_aa: CASSTLPGQRFNYGYTF
clone_size: few; j_call: TRBJ1-4; d_call: -; v_call: TRBV5-1; cdr3_nt: TGCGCCAGCAGCCCAGCAACTAATGAAAAACTGTTTTTT; cdr3_aa: CASSPATNEKLFF
clone_size: -; j_call: TRBJ1-2; d_call: TRBD1; v_call: TRBV5-4; cdr3_nt: TGTGCCAGCAGCTCAGGGGGCGTCGGCTATGGCTACACCTTC; cdr3_aa: CASSSGGVGYGYTF
clone_size: -; j_call: TRBJ2-2; d_call: -; v_call: TRBV2; cdr3_nt: TGTGCCAGCAGTGAAACCAGGGGGGCCACCGGGGAGCTGTTTTTT; cdr3_aa: CASSETRGATGELFF
clone_size: -; j_call: TRBJ2-1; d_call: TRBD2; v_call: TRBV10-3; cdr3_nt: TGTGCCACCTCAGCGGGGGCCGACAATGAGCAGTTCTTC; cdr3_aa: CATSAGADNEQFF
clone_size: -; j_call: TRBJ1-2; d_call: TRBD1; v_call: TRBV28; cdr3_nt: TGTGCCAGCAGTTTGAGGGACAGACGAGGCTACACCTTC; cdr3_aa: CASSLRDRRGYTF
clone_size: once; j_call: TRBJ2-3; d_call: -; v_call: TRBV7-9; cdr3_nt: TGTGCCAGCAGCCCTATGGCGGCCATTGCGGGTATTGATACGCAGTATTTT; cdr3_aa: CASSPMAAIAGIDTQYF
clone_size: -; j_call: TRBJ2-7; d_call: TRBD1; v_call: TRBV7-2; cdr3_nt: TGTGCCAGCAGCTCCGACGGGACAGTCGAGCAGTACTTC; cdr3_aa: CASSSDGTVEQYF
clone_size: few; j_call: TRBJ2-7; d_call: TRBD2; v_call: TRBV6-1; cdr3_nt: TGTGCCAGCCAATTCTCCGGGACTAGCGGGACCGAGCAGTACTTC; cdr3_aa: CASQFSGTSGTEQYF
clone_size: once; j_call: TRBJ2-3; d_call: TRBD2; v_call: TRBV28; cdr3_nt: TGTGCCAGCAGCATAGGGACTAGCGGCACAGATACGCAGTATTTT; cdr3_aa: CASSIGTSGTDTQYF
clone_size: few; j_call: TRBJ1-4; d_call: -; v_call: TRBV28; cdr3_nt: TGTGCCAGCAGATCGACCGGGAGGTCAAAAGAAAAACTGTTTTTT; cdr3_aa: CASRSTGRSKEKLFF
clone_size: -; j_call: TRBJ1-4; d_call: -; v_call: TRBV7-9; cdr3_nt: TGTTCCAGCAGCTTGACGACAAGAGCTAATGAAAAACTGTTTTTT; cdr3_aa: CSSSLTTRANEKLFF
clone_size: -; j_call: TRBJ1-5; d_call: TRBD1; v_call: TRBV5-5; cdr3_nt: TGTGCCAGCAGCTTGGGAGAGGGGGCGTCGAATCAGCCCCAGCATTTT; cdr3_aa: CASSLGEGASNQPQHF
clone_size: once; j_call: TRBJ1-5; d_call: -; v_call: TRBV30; cdr3_nt: TGTGCCTGGAGTGAGGGGGGGGGAACGGAGCCCCAGCATTTT; cdr3_aa: CAWSEGGGTEPQHF
clone_size: -; j_call: TRBJ2-1; d_call: TRBD2; v_call: TRBV5-4; cdr3_nt: TGTGCCAGCAGCCCGACGGGGGGTAGGAGCTCCTACAATGAGCAGTTCTTC; cdr3_aa: CASSPTGGRSSYNEQFF
clone_size: -; j_call: TRBJ2-7; d_call: TRBD1; v_call: TRBV28; cdr3_nt: TGTGCCAGCAGTGCCGGGACAGGGTTGCCCGAGCAGTACTTC; cdr3_aa: CASSAGTGLPEQYF
clone_size: -; j_call: TRBJ2-3; d_call: -; v_call: TRBV10-3; cdr3_nt: TGTGCCATCAGTGAGACGGCGGGGACGCAGTATTTT; cdr3_aa: CAISETAGTQYF
clone_size: -; j_call: TRBJ1-2; d_call: -; v_call: TRBV19; cdr3_nt: TGTGCCAGTAGTATATTATCGAGTTTAGTCGGCTACACCTTC; cdr3_aa: CASSILSSLVGYTF
clone_size: -; j_call: TRBJ1-4; d_call: -; v_call: TRBV16; cdr3_nt: TGTGCCAGCAGCCCTCCGGGGTCCCTTAATGAAAAACTGTTTTTT; cdr3_aa: CASSPPGSLNEKLFF
clone_size: -; j_call: TRBJ1-1; d_call: -; v_call: TRBV11-1; cdr3_nt: TGTGCCAGCAGCTTAATCCCAGGGGAACCTGAAGCTTTCTTT; cdr3_aa: CASSLIPGEPEAFF
clone_size: few; j_call: TRBJ1-1; d_call: -; v_call: TRBV29-1; cdr3_nt: TGCAGCGCGTCGGGGGTCTCGAGGACTGAAGCTTTCTTT; cdr3_aa: CSASGVSRTEAFF
clone_size: -; j_call: TRBJ2-2; d_call: TRBD2; v_call: TRBV7-9; cdr3_nt: TGTTCCAGCAGCCCAGGACTAGCGGGGGGACGGACCGGGGAGCTGTTTTTT; cdr3_aa: CSSSPGLAGGRTGELFF
clone_size: -; j_call: TRBJ2-7; d_call: -; v_call: TRBV5-4; cdr3_nt: TGTGCCAGCAGCTTCAGGAACCCAGGCGACTACGAGCAGTACTTC; cdr3_aa: CASSFRNPGDYEQYF